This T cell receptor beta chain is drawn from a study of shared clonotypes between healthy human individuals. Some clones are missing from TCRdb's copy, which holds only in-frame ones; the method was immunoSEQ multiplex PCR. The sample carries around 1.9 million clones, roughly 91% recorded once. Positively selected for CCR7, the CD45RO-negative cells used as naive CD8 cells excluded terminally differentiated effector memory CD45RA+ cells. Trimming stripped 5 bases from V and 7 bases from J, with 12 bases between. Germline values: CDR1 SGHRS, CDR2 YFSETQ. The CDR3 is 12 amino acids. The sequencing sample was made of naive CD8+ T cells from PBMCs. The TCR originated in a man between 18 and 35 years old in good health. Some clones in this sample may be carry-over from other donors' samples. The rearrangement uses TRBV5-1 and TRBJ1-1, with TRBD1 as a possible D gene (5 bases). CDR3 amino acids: CASRWGPNEAFF. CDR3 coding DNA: TGCGCCAGCAGATGGGGACCTAATGAAGCTTTCTTT.